At least ten counts were recorded for the clone carrying this T cell receptor beta chain. The data belong to a study of blood T cells in healthy people across ages. Sample-barcoded 5' priming and a J-beta primer mix drove a second PCR of about 7 to 11 cycles. TCRdb reprocessed the 5' RACE reads with MiXCR, giving one entry per CDR3 protein. The sample has over 950,000 distinct CDR3 sequences, under 40% seen once; the top ten hold less than 15%. Between the trimmed V and J ends, which lost 3 bases and 1 base, there was a span of 12 bases. The CDR3 is 15 residues long. This chain connects TRBV12-3 or TRBV12-4 to TRBJ1-1, with unresolved D. Sample: blood. The TCR was taken from a man between 18 and 35 years old in good health. The CDR3 protein is CASSLVGGGNTEAFF. The CDR3 nucleotides read TGTGCCAGCAGTTTGGTCGGCGGCGGGAACACTGAAGCTTTCTTT.